Sequencing of this T cell receptor beta chain was carried out in a study of T cells in tuberculosis (dated by TCRdb to the late 2010s). Study-level background: The study combined CD1B tetramers and high-throughput TCR immunosequencing to characterize T cells specific for the mycobacterial lipid antigen glucose monomycolate (GMM).

TCR-alpha and TCR-beta chains were sequenced unpaired, so chain pairing information was not available. TCR libraries were generated with the immunoSEQ multiplex PCR assay, using TCR-beta and/or TCR-alpha/delta assays for each sample. The amplified TCR libraries were sequenced on the Illumina high-throughput platform. From the authors' description of their analysis: Clustering and dimensionality reduction relied on pairwise TCRdist distances among GMM-specific receptors from T cells that were either sorted ex vivo or expanded in vitro. Sequence motifs, defined by gene usage and CDR3 content, were tested for enrichment in tetramer-positive compared with tetramer-negative populations. TCRdb re-hosts the immuneACCESS table, in-frame sequences only. Its copies lack some clones; in the studies checked, an unresolved V gene accounts for under half of them, and the cause for the rest is not known. Clone size and V and J calls were adopted from that table, with D and trimming inferred from the DNA. The sample data list 85,000 to 90,000 clones, and just over 90% of these were observed just once. Under 2.5% of the sample belongs to the ten largest clones.

At the junction V is shortened by 7 bases and J by 9 bases; bases outside the gene matches: 13. The germline V gene (reference sequence) provides CDR1 MNHNY and CDR2 SVGAGI. From the cysteine up to the phenylalanine, the CDR3 has a length of 16 residues. The only DNA kept is the CDR3, 48 bases in frame from the first base. Thawed, overnight-rested PBMC were stained with GMM-loaded CD1B tetramer, a Live/Dead dye and anti-CD3, then sorted on a FACS Aria II. CD1B tetramers were loaded with C32 glucose monomycolate purified from Rhodococcus equi. Before cryopreservation, the PBMC later used for tetramer sorting had been depleted of CD14-expressing monocytes as part of a separate study. From each donor, about 99,000 tetramer-negative cells were sorted and analyzed together with the tetramer-positive cells. GMM-loaded CD1B tetramers were used to sort antigen-specific T cells from several healthy South African adults.

Results and caveats for the whole study, not just this receptor: The stringent sort gate may have missed T cells binding the CD1B-GMM tetramer with low affinity.

To note about this clone: No much larger clone exists at a distance of one base, and base qualities are not known.

Material for sequencing was CD1b-GMM tetramer-negative cells sorted from PBMCs. The sample's cell subset or site label is to be understood as: T cells not binding CD1B-GMM tetramer, sorted from same donor. Recombination joined TRBV6-6 with TRBJ1-6; TRBD1 lines up with 9 middle nucleotides. This clonotype was sampled from an adult woman with latent tuberculosis. The sequence in DNA is TGTGCCAGCACTCCGGACAGGGGAAATATGATTTCACCCCTCCACTTT. Its protein reads: CASTPDRGNMISPLHF.